The present T cell receptor (beta chain) was sequenced within a study of low-dose radiotherapy and immunotherapy resistance in tumors. Overall study context: Radiation delivery to Cohort 1 consisted of 0.5 Gy per fraction every 2 weeks, summing to 6.5 Gy. Patients took 300 mg oral aspirin daily for four cycles from cycle 1 day 1.

The time point was: after trial treatment. Treatment here: LDRT plus nivolumab, ipilimumab, low-dose cyclophosphamide and aspirin (RACIN trial). Donors were treated with nivolumab, ipilimumab, aspirin, and low-dose cyclophosphamide and radiotherapy. There are 13 residues in the CDR3. V was trimmed by 0 bases and J by 8 bases, leaving 11 bases between them. The germline V gene encodes CDR1 GTSNPN and CDR2 SVGIG (reference sequence). Covering alpha and beta chains, TRAV- and TRBV-specific primers were used for the first-strand cDNA. Using a constant-region primer together with a V-primer adapter, TCRs were subjected to around 20 PCR cycles of amplification. TCRdb reanalysed the reads using MiXCR and keeps one entry per CDR3 protein. Counted here are tens of thousands of distinct CDR3 sequences, around a sixth occurring once; the ten biggest clones make up less than 1.5%.

The source material was PBMCs, sampled after low-dose radiotherapy plus immunotherapy. The chain combines TRBV30 with TRBJ2-4; D remains ambiguous. The receptor was derived from a male donor with prostate cancer. DNA for the CDR3: TGTGCCTGGAGTGTGGGTCCTTGGGACATTCAGTACTTC. Its protein product is CAWSVGPWDIQYF.